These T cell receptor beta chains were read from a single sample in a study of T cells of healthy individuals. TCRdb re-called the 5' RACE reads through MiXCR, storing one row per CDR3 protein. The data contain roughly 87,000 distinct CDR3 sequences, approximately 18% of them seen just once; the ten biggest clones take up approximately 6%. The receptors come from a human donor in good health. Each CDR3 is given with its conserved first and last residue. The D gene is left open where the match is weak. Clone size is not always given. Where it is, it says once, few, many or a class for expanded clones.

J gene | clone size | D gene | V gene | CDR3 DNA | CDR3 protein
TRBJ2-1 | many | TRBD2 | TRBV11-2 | TGTGCCAGCAGCTTAGTACGGGGGGGCGGGAATGAGCAGTTCTTC | CASSLVRGGGNEQFF
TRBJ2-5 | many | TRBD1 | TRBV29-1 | TGCAGCGTTGAAGCCCGGGGACAGGGAAAAGAGACCCAGTACTTC | CSVEARGQGKETQYF
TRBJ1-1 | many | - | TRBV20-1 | TGCAGTGCAACCGGGACTGCGAACACTGAAGCTTTCTTT | CSATGTANTEAFF
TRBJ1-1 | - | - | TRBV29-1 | TGCAGCGCCCAATACGGGCCCACTGAAGCTTTCTTT | CSAQYGPTEAFF
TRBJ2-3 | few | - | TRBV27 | TGTGCCAGCAGATTCAGGGGCCGGGGTACAGATACGCAGTATTTT | CASRFRGRGTDTQYF
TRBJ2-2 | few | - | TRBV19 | TGTGCCAGTAACGGGGGCTCCGGGGAGCTGTTTTTT | CASNGGSGELFF
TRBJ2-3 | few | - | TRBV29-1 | TGCAGCGTTGTTGACGGTCGAAGCACAGATACGCAGTATTTT | CSVVDGRSTDTQYF
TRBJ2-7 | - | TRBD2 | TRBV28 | TGTGCCAGCAGTTCTTGGAGGGCGGGAGGTTACGAGCAGTACTTC | CASSSWRAGGYEQYF
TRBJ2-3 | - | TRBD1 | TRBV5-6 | TGTGCCAGCAGCTTGTTTGACAGGGGCGGAGATACGCAGTATTTT | CASSLFDRGGDTQYF
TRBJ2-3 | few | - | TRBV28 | TGTGCCAGCACTTGGGGCGGCGGGGCAAGCACAGATACGCAGTATTTT | CASTWGGGASTDTQYF
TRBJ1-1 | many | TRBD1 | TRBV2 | TGTGCCAGCAGTTATGACAGGGGAGCTTTCTTT | CASSYDRGAFF
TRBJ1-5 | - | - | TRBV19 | TGTGCCAGTAGTATACAGGGCCATCAGCCCCAGCATTTT | CASSIQGHQPQHF
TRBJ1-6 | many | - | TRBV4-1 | TGCGCCAGCAGCCAAGAATTAGGCAGGTTTAATTCACCCCTCCACTTT | CASSQELGRFNSPLHF
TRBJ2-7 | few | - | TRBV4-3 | TGCGCCAGCAGCCAAGATAGGACCAGAATGCCCTACGAGCAGTACTTC | CASSQDRTRMPYEQYF
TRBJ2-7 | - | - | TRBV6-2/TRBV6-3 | TGTGCCAGCAGAACCCGGGACTTGACCTACGAGCAGTACTTC | CASRTRDLTYEQYF
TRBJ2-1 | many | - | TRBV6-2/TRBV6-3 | TGTGCCAGCAGTAGGAGCGAGGTCTATGAGCAGTTCTTC | CASSRSEVYEQFF
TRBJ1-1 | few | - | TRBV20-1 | TGCAGTGCTAGATTCCCTCCCCTGAACACTGAAGCTTTCTTT | CSARFPPLNTEAFF
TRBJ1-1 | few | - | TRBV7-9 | TGTGCCAGCAGCTATGGTCGGATTAGTCTTCCCTTGAACACTGAAGCTTTCTTT | CASSYGRISLPLNTEAFF
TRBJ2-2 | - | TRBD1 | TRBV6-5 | TGTGCCAGCACGCGGACAGGCCGCACCGGGGAGCTGTTTTTT | CASTRTGRTGELFF
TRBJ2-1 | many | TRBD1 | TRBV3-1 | TGTGCCAGCAGCCAAGAGACAGGGTCCTACAATGAGCAGTTCTTC | CASSQETGSYNEQFF
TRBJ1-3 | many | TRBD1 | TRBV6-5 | TGTGCCAGCAGACCCGAACCGACAGGGACTGGAAACACCATATATTTT | CASRPEPTGTGNTIYF
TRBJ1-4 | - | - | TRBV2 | TGTGCCAGCAGTGAAGCGGTCCCGGGACGGTTAAATGAAAAACTGTTTTTT | CASSEAVPGRLNEKLFF
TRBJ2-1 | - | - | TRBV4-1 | TGCGCCAGCAGCCATCTCGTCTTCCCCAGCTCCTACAATGAGCAGTTCTTC | CASSHLVFPSSYNEQFF
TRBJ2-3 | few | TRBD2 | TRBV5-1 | TGCGCCAGCAGCCTAGAGGGAGGGCCAGATACGCAGTATTTT | CASSLEGGPDTQYF
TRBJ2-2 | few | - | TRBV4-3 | TGCGCCAGCAGCCACGGTGGGGACACCGGGGAGCTGTTTTTT | CASSHGGDTGELFF
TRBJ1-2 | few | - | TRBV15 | TGTGCCACCAGCAGGCCCGGCGGTAATGGCTACACCTTC | CATSRPGGNGYTF
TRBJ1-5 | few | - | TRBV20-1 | TGCAGTGCTCTCGGGACTGCAGATCAGCCCCAGCATTTT | CSALGTADQPQHF
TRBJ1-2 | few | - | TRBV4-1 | TGCGCCAGCAGCCAAGATATACGACAGGCGTGGTTTGGCTACACCTTC | CASSQDIRQAWFGYTF
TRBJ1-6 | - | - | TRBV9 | TGTGCCAGCAGCATCAGGGCAAGGGATTCACCCCTCCCCTTT | CASSIRARDSPLPF
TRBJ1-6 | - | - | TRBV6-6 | TGTGCCAGCAGGATCCCGACGGGGCATAATTCACCCCTCCACTTT | CASRIPTGHNSPLHF
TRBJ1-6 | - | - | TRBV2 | TGTGCCAGCAGTGACCATTCACCCCTCCACTTT | CASSDHSPLHF
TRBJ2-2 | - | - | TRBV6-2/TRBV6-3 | TGTGCCAGCAGTTACTTTCGGGGCAACACCGGGGAGCTGTTTTTT | CASSYFRGNTGELFF
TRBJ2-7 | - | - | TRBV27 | TGTGCCAGCAGTTTAAAGGGACCTTACGAGCAGTACTTC | CASSLKGPYEQYF
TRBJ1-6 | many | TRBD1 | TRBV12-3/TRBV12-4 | TGTGCCAGCAGCCTCCTTTTTGCGGACAGGGATAATTCACCCCTCCACTTT | CASSLLFADRDNSPLHF
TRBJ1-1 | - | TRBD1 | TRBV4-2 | TGTGCCAGCAGCCAAGATCGACCGGGACAGGGTGTGAACACTGAAGCTTTCTTT | CASSQDRPGQGVNTEAFF
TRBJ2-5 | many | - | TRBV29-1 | TGCAGCGTTGATCGCCAAGAGACCCAGTACTTC | CSVDRQETQYF
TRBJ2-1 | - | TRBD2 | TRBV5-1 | TGCGCCAGCGGGGCTAGCGGGCGCTCCTACAATGAGCAGTTCTTC | CASGASGRSYNEQFF
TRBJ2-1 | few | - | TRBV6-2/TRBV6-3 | TGTGCCAGCAGTTGGGGGACAGAGCAGTTCTTC | CASSWGTEQFF
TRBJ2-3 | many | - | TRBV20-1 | TGCAGTGCTAGTAAAGGGAGCAGGACAGATACGCAGTATTTT | CSASKGSRTDTQYF
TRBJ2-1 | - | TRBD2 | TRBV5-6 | TGTGCCAGCAGCTTGGATCTAGCGGGAGGGCTGGGTGAGCAGTTCTTC | CASSLDLAGGLGEQFF
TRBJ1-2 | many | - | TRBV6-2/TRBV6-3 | TGTGCCAGCACCGGACGGGGGTTCTTC | CASTGRGFF
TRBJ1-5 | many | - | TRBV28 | TGTGCCAGCAGTTTAATTGGTGGTTCGGACAAGCCCCAGCATTTT | CASSLIGGSDKPQHF
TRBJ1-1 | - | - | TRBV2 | TGTGCCAGCAGGGCGGGGGTTTCGGAAGCTTTCTTT | CASRAGVSEAFF
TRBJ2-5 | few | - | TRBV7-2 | TGTGCCAGCAGCCCTAGGCGGAGGTTGGAGACCCAGTACTTC | CASSPRRRLETQYF
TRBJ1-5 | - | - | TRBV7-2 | TGTGCCAGCAGCTACCGTGGGGGCGGGCAGCCCCAGCATTTT | CASSYRGGGQPQHF
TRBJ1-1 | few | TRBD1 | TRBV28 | TGTGCCAGCAGTACAGGGGCCCAGGGGAACACTGAAGCTTTCTTT | CASSTGAQGNTEAFF
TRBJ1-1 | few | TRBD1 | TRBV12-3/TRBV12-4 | TGTGCCAGCAGAGCCAGGGGGACCACTGAAGCTTTCTTT | CASRARGTTEAFF
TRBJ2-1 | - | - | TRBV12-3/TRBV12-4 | TGTGCCAGCGGGTGGGGGGTAGATGAGCAGTTCTTC | CASGWGVDEQFF
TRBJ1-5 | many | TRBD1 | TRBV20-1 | TGCAGTGCTAGAGCTTACAGGGGGGTCCAGCCCCAGCATTTT | CSARAYRGVQPQHF
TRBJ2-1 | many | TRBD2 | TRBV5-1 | TGCGCCAGCTCCGGGACTAGCGTCGTAAATGAGCAGTTCTTC | CASSGTSVVNEQFF
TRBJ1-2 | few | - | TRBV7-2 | TGTGCCAGCAGCTTAGGAGGGGGATTCTATGGCTACACCTTC | CASSLGGGFYGYTF